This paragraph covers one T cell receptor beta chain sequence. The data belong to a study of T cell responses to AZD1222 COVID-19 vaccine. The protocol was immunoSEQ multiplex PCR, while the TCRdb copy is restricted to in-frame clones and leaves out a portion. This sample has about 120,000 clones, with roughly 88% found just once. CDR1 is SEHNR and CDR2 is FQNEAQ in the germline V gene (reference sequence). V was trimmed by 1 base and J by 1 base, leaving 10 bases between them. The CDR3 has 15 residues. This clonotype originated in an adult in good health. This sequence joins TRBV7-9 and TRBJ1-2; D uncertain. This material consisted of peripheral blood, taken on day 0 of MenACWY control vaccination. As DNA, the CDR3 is TGTGCCAGCAGCTTAGGTGGCAACGTTAACTATGGCTACACCTTC. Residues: CASSLGGNVNYGYTF. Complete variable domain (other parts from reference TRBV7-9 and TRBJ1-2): DTGVSQNPRHKITKRGQNVTFRCDPISEHNRLYWYRQTLGQGPEFLTYFQNEAQLEKSRLLSDRFSAERPKGSFSTLEIQRTEQGDSAMYLCASSLGGNVNYGYTFGSGTRLTVV.